This T cell receptor beta chain was identified in a study of T-cell memory formation after mild COVID-19 (dated by TCRdb to the early 2020s). For context, the study as a whole: TCR sequence clusters from the two donors were largely donor specific. In two donors, T-cell clones that expanded and contracted after mild COVID-19 were followed by sequencing TCRalpha and TCRbeta repertoires longitudinally. Two young, previously healthy adult volunteers, one female and one male, were included in the cohort. General conclusions and limits of the study: SARS-CoV-2 specificity of the second-wave clones peaking on day 37 was not confirmed. The detection of some responding clones in pre-infection memory suggests that pre-existing cross-reactive memory T cells joined the SARS-CoV-2 response. Clones that contracted from day 15 to 85 showed balanced CD4/CD8 phenotypes, whereas a second wave of clones that expanded from day 15 to 37 leaned towards CD4+. The study covered only two mild cases, and larger cohorts including severe cases with pre-infection samples were considered necessary. Contracting CD4+ clones turned up mainly in the CM and EM memory subsets, whereas EMRA was where CD8+ clones were enriched.

Cut back by 0 bases and 6 bases, the V and J ends lie 13 bases apart. There are 15 amino acids in the CDR3, from cysteine to phenylalanine inclusive. Only the CDR3 DNA stays, 45 bases, in frame from base 1. Looking up the germline V gene (reference sequence) yields CDR1 SGHKS and CDR2 YYEKEE. The listed sequencing device is Illumina NovaSeq 6000. TCRalpha and TCRbeta cDNA libraries were constructed by 5'RACE with constant-segment primers, with sample barcodes and unique molecular identifiers being introduced. RNA was extracted from every sample with Trizol reagent. Libraries were amplified in two PCR steps, with a second sample barcode and Illumina TruSeq adapters added in the second step. The libraries were sequenced on an Illumina NovaSeq using 2 x 150 bp paired-end reads. The original pipeline was this. With migec v1.2.7, reads were demultiplexed and then collapsed into UMI-guided consensus sequences. Using mixcr v2.1.11, the UMI consensuses were aligned to TRA and TRB V and J templates and assembled into clonotypes. A clonotype was counted as expanded or contracted only when both edgeR and NoisET called the clonotype significant, with the noise models trained on biological replicates. For edgeR calls, the thresholds were a false discovery rate-adjusted p below 0.01 and a log2 fold-change of 1. As an exploratory analysis of dynamics, PCA with hierarchical clustering was applied to max-normalized trajectories of the 1000 most abundant clonotypes. Each responding clone was given a CD4 or CD8 phenotype based on the CD4+ and CD8+ repertoires, which had been sequenced separately. TCRdb passed the public sequencing reads through fastp at Q25 and MiXCR, retaining productive beta sequences. CDR3 protein duplicates are merged, each entry listing the most common genes and DNA. The V and J calls shown here were made by TCRdb, not taken from the authors' results. This sample has around 340,000 distinct CDR3 sequences in its table, and under 15% of those were observed once. The ten biggest clones cover less than 25% of the sample.

PBMCs were isolated by Ficoll-Paque density gradient centrifugation. This clonotype was detected a few times. What this receptor recognizes is not known. Base quality data are lacking; no much larger clone is found one base away. The sequence joins TRBV5-5 to TRBJ1-5, with the D gene not clear enough to name. This receptor was obtained from a man younger than 35 who had mild COVID-19 (a few samples of this study predate the infection). The sample titles of this study are shuffled in the database, so cell type and time point are left out; the donor was told from shared clones. Sequenced sample: PBMCs or a T cell subset sorted from them (not recorded which). The base sequence is TGTGCCAGCAGCTTGGGTTCTAACACGGGTCAGCCCCAGCATTTT. Translated, this is CASSLGSNTGQPQHF. The full variable domain, completed from the reference TRBV5-5 and TRBJ1-5 proteins outside the CDR3, reads DAGVTQSPTHLIKTRGQQVTLRCSPISGHKSVSWYQQVLGQGPQFIFQYYEKEERGRGNFPDRFSARQFPNYSSELNVNALLLGDSALYLCASSLGSNTGQPQHFGDGTRLSIL.